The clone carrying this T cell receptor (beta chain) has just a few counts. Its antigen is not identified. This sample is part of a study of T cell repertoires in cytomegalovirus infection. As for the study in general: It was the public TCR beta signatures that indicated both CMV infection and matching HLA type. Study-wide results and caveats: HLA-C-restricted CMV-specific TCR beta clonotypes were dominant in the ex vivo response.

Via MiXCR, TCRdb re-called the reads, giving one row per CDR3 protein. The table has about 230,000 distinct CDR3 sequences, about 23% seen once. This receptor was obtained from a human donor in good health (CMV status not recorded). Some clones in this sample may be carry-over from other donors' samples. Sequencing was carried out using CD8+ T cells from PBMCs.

The CDR3, as DNA: TGTGCCAGCAGTGACTGGGACAGGGGACAAGAGACCCAGTACTTC. This gives the protein CASSDWDRGQETQYF. The V and J genes are TRBV2 and TRBJ2-5; TRBD1 matches 10 bases. Germline V gene sequence: CDR1 SNHLY, CDR2 FYNNEI. With 3 bases clipped from V and 2 bases from J, the junction kept 3 bases outside the gene matches. The CDR3 length is 15 residues.